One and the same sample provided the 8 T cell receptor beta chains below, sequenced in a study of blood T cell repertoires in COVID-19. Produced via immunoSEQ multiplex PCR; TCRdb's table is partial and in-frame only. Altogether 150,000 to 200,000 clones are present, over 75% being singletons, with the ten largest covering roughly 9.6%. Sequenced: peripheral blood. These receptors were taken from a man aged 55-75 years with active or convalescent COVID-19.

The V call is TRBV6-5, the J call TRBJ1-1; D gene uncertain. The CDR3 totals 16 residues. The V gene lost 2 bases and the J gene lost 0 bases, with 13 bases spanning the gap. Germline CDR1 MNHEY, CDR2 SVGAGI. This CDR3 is CASSYDRTNMNTEAFF. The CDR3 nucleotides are TGTGCCAGCAGTTACGACCGAACTAATATGAACACTGAAGCTTTCTTT.

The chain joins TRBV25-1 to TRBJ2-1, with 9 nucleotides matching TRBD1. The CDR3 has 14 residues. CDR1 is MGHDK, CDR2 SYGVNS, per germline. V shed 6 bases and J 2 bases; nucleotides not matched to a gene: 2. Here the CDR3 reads CASRDRGPYNEQFF. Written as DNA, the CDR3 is TGTGCCAGCAGGGACAGGGGTCCCTACAATGAGCAGTTCTTC.

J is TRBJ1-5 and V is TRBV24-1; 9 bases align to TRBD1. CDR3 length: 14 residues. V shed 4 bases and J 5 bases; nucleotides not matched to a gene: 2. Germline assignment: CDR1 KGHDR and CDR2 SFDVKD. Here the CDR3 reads CATSDDRGDQPQHF. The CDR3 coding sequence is TGTGCCACCAGTGACGACAGGGGGGATCAGCCCCAGCATTTT.

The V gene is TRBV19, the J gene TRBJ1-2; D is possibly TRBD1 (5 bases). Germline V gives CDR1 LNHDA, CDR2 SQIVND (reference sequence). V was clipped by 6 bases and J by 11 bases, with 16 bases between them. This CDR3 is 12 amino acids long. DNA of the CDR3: TGTGCCAGTAGAGAAGGGGCCTTGGGTTACACCTTC. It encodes CASREGALGYTF.

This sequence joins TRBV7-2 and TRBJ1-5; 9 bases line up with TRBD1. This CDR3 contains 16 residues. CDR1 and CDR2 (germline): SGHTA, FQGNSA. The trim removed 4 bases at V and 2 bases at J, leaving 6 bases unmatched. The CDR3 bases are TGTGCCAGCAGCTGGGGCGACAGGGGGGGCAATCAGCCCCAGCATTTT. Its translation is CASSWGDRGGNQPQHF.

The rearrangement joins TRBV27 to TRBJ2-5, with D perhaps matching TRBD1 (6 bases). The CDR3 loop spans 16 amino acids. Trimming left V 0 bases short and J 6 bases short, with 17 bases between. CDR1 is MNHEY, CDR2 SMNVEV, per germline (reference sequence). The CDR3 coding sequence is TGTGCCAGCAGTTTATCGCCCTCAGGCAGGGGTCAGACCCAGTACTTC. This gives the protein CASSLSPSGRGQTQYF.

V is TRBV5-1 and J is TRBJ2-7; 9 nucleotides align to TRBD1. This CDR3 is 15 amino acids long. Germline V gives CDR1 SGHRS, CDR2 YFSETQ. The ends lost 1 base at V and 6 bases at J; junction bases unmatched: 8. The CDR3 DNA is TGCGCCAGCAGCTTGATCCCCGGGACAGGGCTCGAGCAGTACTTC. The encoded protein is CASSLIPGTGLEQYF. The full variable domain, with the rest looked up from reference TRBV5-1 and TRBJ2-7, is KAGVTQTPRYLIKTRGQQVTLSCSPISGHRSVSWYQQTPGQGLQFLFEYFSETQRNKGNFPGRFSGRQFSNSRSEMNVSTLELGDSALYLCASSLIPGTGLEQYFGPGTRLTVT.

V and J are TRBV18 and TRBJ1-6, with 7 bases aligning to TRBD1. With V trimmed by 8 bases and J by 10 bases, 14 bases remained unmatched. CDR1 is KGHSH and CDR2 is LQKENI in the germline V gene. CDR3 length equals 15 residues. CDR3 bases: TGTGCCAGCCGTCCTACAGGACAGGCCCAATCACCCCTCCACTTT. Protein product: CASRPTGQAQSPLHF. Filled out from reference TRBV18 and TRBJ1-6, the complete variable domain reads NAGVMQNPRHLVRRRGQEARLRCSPMKGHSHVYWYRQLPEEGLKFMVYLQKENIIDESGMPKERFSAEFPKEGPSILRIQQVVRGDSAAYFCASRPTGQAQSPLHFGNGTRLTVT.